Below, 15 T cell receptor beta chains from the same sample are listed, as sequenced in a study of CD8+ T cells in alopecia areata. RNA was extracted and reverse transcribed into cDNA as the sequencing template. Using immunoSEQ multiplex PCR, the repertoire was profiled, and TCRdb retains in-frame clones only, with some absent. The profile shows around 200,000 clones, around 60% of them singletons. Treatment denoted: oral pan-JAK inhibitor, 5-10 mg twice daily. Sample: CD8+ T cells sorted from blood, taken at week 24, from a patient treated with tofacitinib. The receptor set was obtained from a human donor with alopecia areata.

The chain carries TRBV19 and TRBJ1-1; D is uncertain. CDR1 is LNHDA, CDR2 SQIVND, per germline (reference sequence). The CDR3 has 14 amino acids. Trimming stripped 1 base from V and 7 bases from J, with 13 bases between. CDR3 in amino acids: CASSIGTQLGEAFF. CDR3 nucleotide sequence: TGTGCCAGTAGTATAGGGACCCAATTAGGTGAAGCTTTCTTT.

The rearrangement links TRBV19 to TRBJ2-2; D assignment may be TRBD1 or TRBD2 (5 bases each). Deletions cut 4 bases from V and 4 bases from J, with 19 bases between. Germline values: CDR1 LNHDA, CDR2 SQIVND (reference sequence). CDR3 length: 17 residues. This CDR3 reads CASSTPVGGGGTGELFF. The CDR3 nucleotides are TGTGCCAGTAGTACCCCGGTCGGTGGGGGTGGCACCGGGGAGCTGTTTTTT. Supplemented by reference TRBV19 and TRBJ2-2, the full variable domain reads DGGITQSPKYLFRKEGQNVTLSCEQNLNHDAMYWYRQDPGQGLRLIYYSQIVNDFQKGDIAEGYSVSREKKESFPLTVTSAQKNPTAFYLCASSTPVGGGGTGELFFGEGSRLTVL.

The CDR3 region is CSVRDRDNYGYTF. The CDR3 nucleotides read TGCAGCGTCCGGGACAGGGATAACTATGGCTACACCTTC. The chain has TRBV29-1 and TRBJ1-2, with TRBD1 matching 9 bases. The germline gives CDR1 SQVTM, CDR2 ANQGSEA. This CDR3 region has 13 residues. The trim removed 6 bases at V and 1 base at J, leaving 3 bases unmatched.

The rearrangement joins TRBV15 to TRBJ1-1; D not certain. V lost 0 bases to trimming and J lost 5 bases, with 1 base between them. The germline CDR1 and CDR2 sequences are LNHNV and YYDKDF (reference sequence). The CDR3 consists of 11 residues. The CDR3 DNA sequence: TGTGCCACCAGCAGAGAAACTGAAGCTTTCTTT. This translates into CATSRETEAFF.

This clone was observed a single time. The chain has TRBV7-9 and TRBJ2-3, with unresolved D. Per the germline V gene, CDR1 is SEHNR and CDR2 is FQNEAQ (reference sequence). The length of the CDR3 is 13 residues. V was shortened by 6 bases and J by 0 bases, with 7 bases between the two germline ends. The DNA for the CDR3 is TGTGCCAGCAGTGGAGTAAGCACAGATACGCAGTATTTT. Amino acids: CASSGVSTDTQYF.

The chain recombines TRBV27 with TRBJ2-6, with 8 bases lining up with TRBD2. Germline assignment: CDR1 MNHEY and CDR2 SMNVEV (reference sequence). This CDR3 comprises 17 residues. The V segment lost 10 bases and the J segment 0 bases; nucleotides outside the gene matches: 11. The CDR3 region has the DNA TGTGCCACCCGGGGGGGCCCGCCGGCCTCTGGGGCCAACGTCCTGACTTTC. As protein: CATRGGPPASGANVLTF. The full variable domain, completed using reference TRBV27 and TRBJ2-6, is EAQVTQNPRYLITVTGKKLTVTCSQNMNHEYMSWYRQDPGLGLRQIYYSMNVEVTDKGDVPEGYKVSRKEKRNFPLILESPSPNQTSLYFCATRGGPPASGANVLTFGAGSRLTVL.

The CDR3: CASSSMGHRDEQYF. In DNA, the CDR3 is TGTGCCAGCAGCTCGATGGGGCACAGGGACGAGCAGTACTTC. The chain is built from TRBV7-8 and TRBJ2-7; tentatively, D is TRBD1 (6 bases). Trimming removed 4 bases from V and 5 bases from J, with 15 bases in between. Germline V gives CDR1 SGHVS, CDR2 FQNEAQ. The CDR3 loop spans 14 amino acids.

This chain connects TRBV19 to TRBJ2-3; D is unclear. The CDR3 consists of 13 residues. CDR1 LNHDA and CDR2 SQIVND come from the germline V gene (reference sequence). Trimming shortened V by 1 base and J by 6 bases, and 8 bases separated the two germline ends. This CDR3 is CASSIVPRDTQYF. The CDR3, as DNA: TGTGCCAGTAGTATAGTTCCTAGGGATACGCAGTATTTT.

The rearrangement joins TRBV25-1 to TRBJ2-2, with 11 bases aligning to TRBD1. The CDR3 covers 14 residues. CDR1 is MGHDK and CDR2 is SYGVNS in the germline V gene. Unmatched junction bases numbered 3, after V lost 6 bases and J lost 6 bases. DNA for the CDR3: TGTGCCAGCAGAACGGGACAGGGGGCCGGGGAGCTGTTTTTT. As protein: CASRTGQGAGELFF.

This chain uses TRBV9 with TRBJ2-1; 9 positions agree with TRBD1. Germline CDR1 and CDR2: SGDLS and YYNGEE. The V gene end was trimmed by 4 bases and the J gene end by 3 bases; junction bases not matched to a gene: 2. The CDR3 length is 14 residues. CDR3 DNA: TGTGCCAGCAGCCGGGACAGGGTCTACAATGAGCAGTTCTTC. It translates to CASSRDRVYNEQFF.

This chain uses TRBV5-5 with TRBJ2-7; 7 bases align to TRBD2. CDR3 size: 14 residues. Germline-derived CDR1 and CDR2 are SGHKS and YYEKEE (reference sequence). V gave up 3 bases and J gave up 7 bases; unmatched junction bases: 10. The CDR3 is CASSYYSGGSEQYF. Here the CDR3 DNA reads TGTGCCAGCAGCTACTACTCGGGGGGTAGTGAGCAGTACTTC. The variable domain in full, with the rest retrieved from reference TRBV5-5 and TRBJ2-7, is DAGVTQSPTHLIKTRGQQVTLRCSPISGHKSVSWYQQVLGQGPQFIFQYYEKEERGRGNFPDRFSARQFPNYSSELNVNALLLGDSALYLCASSYYSGGSEQYFGPGTRLTVT.

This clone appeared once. As DNA, the CDR3 is TGTGCCAGCAGGGCTATGAACACTGAAGCTTTCTTT. Amino acids: CASRAMNTEAFF. The V gene is TRBV6-5, the J gene TRBJ1-1, with D uncertain. CDR1 MNHEY and CDR2 SVGAGI come from the germline V gene. The CDR3 covers 12 residues. With 6 bases removed from V and 0 bases from J, the gap between germline ends came to 5 bases.

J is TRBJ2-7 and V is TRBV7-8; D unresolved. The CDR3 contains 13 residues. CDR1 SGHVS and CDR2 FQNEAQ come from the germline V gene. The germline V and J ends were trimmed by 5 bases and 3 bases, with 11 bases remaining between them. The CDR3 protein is CASSPPTHYEQYF. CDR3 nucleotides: TGTGCCAGCAGCCCCCCAACACACTACGAGCAGTACTTC.

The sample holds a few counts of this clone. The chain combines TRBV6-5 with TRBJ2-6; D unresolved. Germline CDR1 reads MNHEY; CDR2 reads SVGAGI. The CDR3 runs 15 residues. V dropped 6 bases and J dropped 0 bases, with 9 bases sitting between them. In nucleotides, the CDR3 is TGTGCCAGCAGCGACGGTTACTCTGGGGCCAACGTCCTGACTTTC. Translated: CASSDGYSGANVLTF.

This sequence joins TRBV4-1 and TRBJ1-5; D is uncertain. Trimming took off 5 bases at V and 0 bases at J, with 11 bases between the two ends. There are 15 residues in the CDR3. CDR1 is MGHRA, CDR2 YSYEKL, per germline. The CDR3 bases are TGCGCCAGCAGCTCCCAGGATTATAGCAATCAGCCCCAGCATTTT. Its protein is CASSSQDYSNQPQHF.